This record concerns one TCR beta chain sequence. As yet, its antigen is unknown. These data belong to a study of CD4 T cells in relation to SARS-CoV-2 and coronaviruses. Study-level results: Each donor contributed either pre-pandemic or post-infection samples, not both.

Uncultured naive and memory CD4+ T cells supplied DNA for deep TCR-beta sequencing. The data were produced by immunoSEQ multiplex PCR, yet TCRdb's version contains in-frame clones alone and is incomplete. This sample carries around 62,000 clones, about 94% of them seen once, and the ten largest clones take about 0.14%. CD4+ T cells from unexposed donors were obtained before the COVID-19 pandemic (2011-2018). Germline-derived CDR1 and CDR2 are MDHEN and SYDVKM. The CDR3 is 14 amino acids. Trimming stripped 7 bases from V and 4 bases from J, with 16 bases between. The sample consisted of naive CD4+ T cells from PBMCs. Regarding subset: naive CD4+ T cells isolated by negative enrichment. The clonotype originates from a human donor in good health. The chain uses TRBV28 and TRBJ1-2, with unresolved D. CDR3: CASNTDGLLYGYTF. The CDR3 DNA follows: TGTGCCAGCAATACGGACGGATTACTCTATGGCTACACCTTC.